The clone carrying this T cell receptor beta chain appeared many times. The antigen remains unidentified. This CDR3 contains 18 residues. V lost 5 bases, J lost 2 bases, and 12 bases stayed unmatched. In germline, CDR1 is SGHTA, CDR2 FQGNSA. The data were obtained in a study of T cell repertoires in cytomegalovirus infection. TCRdb ran MiXCR on the reads and lists one entry per CDR3 protein. The profile shows 650,000 to 850,000 distinct CDR3 sequences, approximately 32% of them singletons. The receptor's source is a human donor in good health (CMV status not recorded). Some clones in this sample may be carry-over from other donors' samples. The chain is built from TRBV7-2 and TRBJ2-3; 11 nucleotides align to TRBD1. Sequenced here: cultured CD8+ T cells from PBMCs, sampled from culture after CMV antigen stimulation. CDR3 coding DNA: TGTGCCAGCAGCCTACTGGGGGACAGGGGGTTATCCACAGATACGCAGTATTTT. This gives the protein CASSLLGDRGLSTDTQYF.